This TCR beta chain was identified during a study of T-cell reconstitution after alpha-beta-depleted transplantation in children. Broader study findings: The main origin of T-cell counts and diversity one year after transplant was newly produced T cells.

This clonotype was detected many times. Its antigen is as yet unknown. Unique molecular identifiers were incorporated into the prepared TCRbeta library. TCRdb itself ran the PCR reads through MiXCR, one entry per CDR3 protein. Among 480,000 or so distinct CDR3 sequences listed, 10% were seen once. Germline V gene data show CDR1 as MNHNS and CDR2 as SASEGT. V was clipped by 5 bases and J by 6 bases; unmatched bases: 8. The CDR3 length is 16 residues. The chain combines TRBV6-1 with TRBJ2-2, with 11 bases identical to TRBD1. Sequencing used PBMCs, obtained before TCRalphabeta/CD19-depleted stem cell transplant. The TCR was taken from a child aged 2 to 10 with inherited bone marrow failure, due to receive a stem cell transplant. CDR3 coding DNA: TGTGCCAGCAGTACCCGGGACAGGGGGGGTCCCGGGGAGCTGTTTTTT. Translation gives CASSTRDRGGPGELFF.